The clone carrying this T cell receptor (beta chain) was seen ten or more times. The antigen is undetermined. TCRdb re-analysed the RT-PCR reads in MiXCR, keeping a single row per CDR3 protein. The table has hundreds of thousands of distinct CDR3 sequences, around 22% seen once. There are 11 residues in the CDR3. CDR1 MDHEN and CDR2 SYDVKM come from the germline V gene. V shed 4 bases and J shed 4 bases, with 5 bases lying between them. This specimen comes from a study of response to subunit inactivated influenza vaccine. Study-wide points: There was a suggestion from the authors that each seasonal influenza vaccination recruits few new T cells.

The sequences come from PBMCs from blood, collected approximately 20 months after vaccination. J is TRBJ2-7 and V is TRBV28; no firm D call. The clonotype comes from a man between 50 and 75 years old who received an inactivated influenza vaccine. The DNA for the CDR3 is TGTGCCAGCAGTTCCCCGTACGAGCAGTACTTC. It encodes CASSSPYEQYF.